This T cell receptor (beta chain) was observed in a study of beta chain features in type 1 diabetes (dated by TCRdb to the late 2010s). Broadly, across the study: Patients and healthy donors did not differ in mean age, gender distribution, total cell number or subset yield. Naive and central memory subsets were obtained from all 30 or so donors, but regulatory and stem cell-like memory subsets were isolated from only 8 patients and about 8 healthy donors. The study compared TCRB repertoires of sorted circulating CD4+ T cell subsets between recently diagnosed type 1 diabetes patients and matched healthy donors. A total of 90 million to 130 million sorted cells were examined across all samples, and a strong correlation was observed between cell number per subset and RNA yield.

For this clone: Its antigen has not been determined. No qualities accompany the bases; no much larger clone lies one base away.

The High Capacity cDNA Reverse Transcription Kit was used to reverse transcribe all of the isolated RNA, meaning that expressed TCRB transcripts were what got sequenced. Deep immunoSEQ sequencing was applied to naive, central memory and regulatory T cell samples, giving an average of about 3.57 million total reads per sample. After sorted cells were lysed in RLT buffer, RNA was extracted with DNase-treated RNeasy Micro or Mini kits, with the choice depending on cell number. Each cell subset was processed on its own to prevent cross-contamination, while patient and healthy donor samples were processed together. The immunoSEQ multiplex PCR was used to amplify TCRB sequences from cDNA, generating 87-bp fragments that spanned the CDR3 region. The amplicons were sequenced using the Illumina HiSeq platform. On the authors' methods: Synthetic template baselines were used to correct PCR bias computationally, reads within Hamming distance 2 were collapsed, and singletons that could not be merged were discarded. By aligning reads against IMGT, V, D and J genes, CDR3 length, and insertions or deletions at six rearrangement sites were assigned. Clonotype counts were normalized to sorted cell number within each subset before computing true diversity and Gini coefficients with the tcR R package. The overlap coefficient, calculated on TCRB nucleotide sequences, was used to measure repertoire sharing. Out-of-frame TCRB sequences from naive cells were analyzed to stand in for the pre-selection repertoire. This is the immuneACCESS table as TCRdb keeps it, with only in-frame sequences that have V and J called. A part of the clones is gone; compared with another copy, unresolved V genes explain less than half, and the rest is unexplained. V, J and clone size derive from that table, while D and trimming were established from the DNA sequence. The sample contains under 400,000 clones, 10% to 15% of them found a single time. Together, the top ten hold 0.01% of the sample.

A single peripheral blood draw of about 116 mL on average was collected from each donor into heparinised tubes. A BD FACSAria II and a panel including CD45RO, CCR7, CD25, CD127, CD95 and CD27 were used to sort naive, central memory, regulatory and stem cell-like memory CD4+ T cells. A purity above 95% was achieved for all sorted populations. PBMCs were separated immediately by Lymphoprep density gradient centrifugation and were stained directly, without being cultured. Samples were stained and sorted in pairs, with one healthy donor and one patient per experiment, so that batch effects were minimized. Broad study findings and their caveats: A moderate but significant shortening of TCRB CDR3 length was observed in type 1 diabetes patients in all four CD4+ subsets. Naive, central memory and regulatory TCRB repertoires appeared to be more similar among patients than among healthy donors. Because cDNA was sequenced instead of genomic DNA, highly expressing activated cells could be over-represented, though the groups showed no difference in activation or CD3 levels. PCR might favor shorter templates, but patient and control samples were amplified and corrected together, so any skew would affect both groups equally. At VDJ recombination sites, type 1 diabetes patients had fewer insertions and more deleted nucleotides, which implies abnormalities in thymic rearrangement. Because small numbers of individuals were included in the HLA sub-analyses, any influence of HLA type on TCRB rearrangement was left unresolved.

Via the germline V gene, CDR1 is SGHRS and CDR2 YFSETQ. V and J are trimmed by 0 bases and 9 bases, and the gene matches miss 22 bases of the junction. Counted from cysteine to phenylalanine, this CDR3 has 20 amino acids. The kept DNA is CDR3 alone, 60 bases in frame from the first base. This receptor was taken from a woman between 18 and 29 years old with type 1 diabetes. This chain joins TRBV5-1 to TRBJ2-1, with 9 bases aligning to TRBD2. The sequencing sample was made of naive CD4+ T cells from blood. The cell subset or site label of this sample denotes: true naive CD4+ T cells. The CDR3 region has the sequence CASSLEFGSGGEGLSGEQFF. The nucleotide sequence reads TGCGCCAGCAGCTTGGAATTCGGTAGCGGGGGCGAGGGGTTAAGCGGTGAGCAGTTCTTC.